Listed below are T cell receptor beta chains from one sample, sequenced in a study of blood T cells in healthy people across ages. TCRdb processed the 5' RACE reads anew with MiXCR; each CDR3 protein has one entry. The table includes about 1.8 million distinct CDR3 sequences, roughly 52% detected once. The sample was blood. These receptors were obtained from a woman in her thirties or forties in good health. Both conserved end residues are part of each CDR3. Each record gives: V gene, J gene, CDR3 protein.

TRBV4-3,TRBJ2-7,CASSQEVQTVASEQYF
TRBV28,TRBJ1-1,CASAPGTENTEAFF
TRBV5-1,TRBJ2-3,CASSSGQGGADTQYF
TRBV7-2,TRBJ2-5,CASSLAGRSWTQYF
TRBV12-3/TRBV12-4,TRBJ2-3,CASSLVAGGGRSTDTQYF
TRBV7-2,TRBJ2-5,CASSLVAGGYRETQYF
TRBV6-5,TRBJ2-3,CASRSPGLTSTDTQYF
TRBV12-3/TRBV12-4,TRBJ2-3,CASRMVKGSADTQYF
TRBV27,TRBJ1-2,CASSLWGGRENGYTF
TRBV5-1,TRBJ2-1,CASSLGTGVLHNEQFF
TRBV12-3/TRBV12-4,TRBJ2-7,CASSLSLLYEQYF
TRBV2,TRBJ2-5,CASGFRGLMGETQYF
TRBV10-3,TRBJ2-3,CAIRGTSGGTAVTDTQYF
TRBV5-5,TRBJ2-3,CASSLSSGGSGTDIQYF
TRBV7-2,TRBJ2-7,CASKGQANSYEQYF
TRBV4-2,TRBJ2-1,CASSQRRSSYNEQFF
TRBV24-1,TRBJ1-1,CATSDGSTGHTEAFF
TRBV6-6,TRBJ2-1,CASSYPGQVRGNEQFF
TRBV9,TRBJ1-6,CASSVRGNSPLHF
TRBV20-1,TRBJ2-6,CSAREGVDSGANVLTF
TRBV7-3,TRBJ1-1,CASSPDRGGEAFF
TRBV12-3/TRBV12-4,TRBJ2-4,CASSLQGGQNIQYF
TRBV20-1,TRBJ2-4,CSASSGPRTKNIQYF
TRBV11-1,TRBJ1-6,CASNIKGHSSPLHF
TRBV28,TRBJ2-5,CASSFSEGEPQYF
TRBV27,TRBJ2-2,CASSLSGQGAVVGELFF